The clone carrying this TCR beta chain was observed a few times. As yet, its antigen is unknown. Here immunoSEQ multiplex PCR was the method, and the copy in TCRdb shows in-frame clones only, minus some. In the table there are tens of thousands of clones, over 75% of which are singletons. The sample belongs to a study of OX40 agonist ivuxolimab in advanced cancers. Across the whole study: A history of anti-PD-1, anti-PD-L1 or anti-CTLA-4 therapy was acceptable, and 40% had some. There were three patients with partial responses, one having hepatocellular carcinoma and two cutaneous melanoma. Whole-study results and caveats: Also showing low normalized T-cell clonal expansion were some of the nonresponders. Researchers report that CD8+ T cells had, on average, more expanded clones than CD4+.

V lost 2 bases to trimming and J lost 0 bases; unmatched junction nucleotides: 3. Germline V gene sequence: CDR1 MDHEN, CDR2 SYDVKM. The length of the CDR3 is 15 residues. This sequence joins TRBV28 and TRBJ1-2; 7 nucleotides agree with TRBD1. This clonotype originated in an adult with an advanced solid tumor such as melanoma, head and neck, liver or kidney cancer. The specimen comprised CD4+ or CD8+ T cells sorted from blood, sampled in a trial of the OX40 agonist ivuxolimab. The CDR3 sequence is CASSLQGDPNYGYTF. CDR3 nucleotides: TGTGCCAGCAGTTTACAGGGGGACCCTAACTATGGCTACACCTTC.